This T cell receptor (beta chain) stems from a study of tumor-infiltrating lymphocytes in oesophageal squamous cell carcinoma. TCRdb re-derived calls from the PCR reads in MiXCR, one entry per CDR3 protein. The sample lists approximately 19,000 distinct CDR3 sequences, about 46% occurring once. This CDR3 is 13 amino acids long. The clonotype was recovered from a male donor with esophageal squamous cell carcinoma. The sequencing input was esophageal tumor tissue. V gene TRBV12-3 or TRBV12-4 combines with J gene TRBJ2-4; TRBD1 matches at 8 bases. The DNA end is more similar to TRBJ2-7, so the J call may be wrong. CDR3 protein: CASSRTGNYEQYF. In nucleotides, the CDR3 is TGTGCCAGCAGTCGGACAGGGAATTACGAGCAGTACTTC.